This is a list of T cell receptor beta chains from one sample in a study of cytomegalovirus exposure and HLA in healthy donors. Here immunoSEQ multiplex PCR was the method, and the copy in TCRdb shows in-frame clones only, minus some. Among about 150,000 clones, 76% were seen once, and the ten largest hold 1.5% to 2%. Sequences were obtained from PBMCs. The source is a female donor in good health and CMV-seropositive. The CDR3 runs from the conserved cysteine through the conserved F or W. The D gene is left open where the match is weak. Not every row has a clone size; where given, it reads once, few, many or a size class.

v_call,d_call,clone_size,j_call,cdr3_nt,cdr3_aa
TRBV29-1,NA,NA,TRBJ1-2,TGCAGCGTTGCCTCCGACAGCTATTGGGGAGGCTACACCTTC,CSVASDSYWGGYTF
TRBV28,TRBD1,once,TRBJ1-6,TGTGCCAGCAGTTTATCAAGGACAGGGGTCTCCTATAATTCACCCCTCCACTTT,CASSLSRTGVSYNSPLHF
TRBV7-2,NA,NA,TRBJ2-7,TGTGCCAGCAGCTTAGTAAGGGGTTCCGAGCAGTACTTC,CASSLVRGSEQYF
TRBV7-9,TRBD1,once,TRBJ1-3,TGTGCCAGCAGCTCCCCTGGGACAGGCTCTGGAAACACCATATATTTT,CASSSPGTGSGNTIYF
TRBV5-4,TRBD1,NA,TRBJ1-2,TGTGCCAGCAGCCCGGGACAGGGCGATGGCTACACCTTC,CASSPGQGDGYTF
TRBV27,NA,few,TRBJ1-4,TGTGCCAGCAGTTCGACTTCAGAGATAACTAATGAAAAACTGTTTTTT,CASSSTSEITNEKLFF
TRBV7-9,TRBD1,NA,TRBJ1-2,TGTGCCAGCAGCTTACCCGGGACAGGGGATGGTGATGGCTACACCTTC,CASSLPGTGDGDGYTF
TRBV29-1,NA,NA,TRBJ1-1,TGCAGCGTGAGAGCAGGGAACGCTGAAGCTTTCTTT,CSVRAGNAEAFF
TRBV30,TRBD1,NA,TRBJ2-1,TGTGCCTGGAGTGTTGGGGGGACAGGGGCATACAATGAGCAGTTCTTC,CAWSVGGTGAYNEQFF
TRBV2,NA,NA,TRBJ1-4,TGTGCCAGCAGCGGTAGACAGACTCCTAATGAAAAACTGTTTTTT,CASSGRQTPNEKLFF
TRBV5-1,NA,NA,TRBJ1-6,TGCGCCAGCAGGCGACAGGAGAATAATTCACCCCTCCACTTT,CASRRQENNSPLHF
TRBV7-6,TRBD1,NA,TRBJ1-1,TGTGCCAGCAGCTCAACAGGGGGCGCGGTCACTGAAGCTTTCTTT,CASSSTGGAVTEAFF
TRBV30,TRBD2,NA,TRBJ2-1,TGTGCCTGGAGTGTACTAGCGGGAGGGCCCGACAATGAGCAGTTCTTC,CAWSVLAGGPDNEQFF
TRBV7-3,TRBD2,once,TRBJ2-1,TGTGCCAGCAGCTTAACTAGCGGGGCAAGCTCCTACAATGAGCAGTTCTTC,CASSLTSGASSYNEQFF
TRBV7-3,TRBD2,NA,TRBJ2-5,TGTGCCAGCAGCAAAGGACTAGCGGGTTACGAGACCCAGTACTTC,CASSKGLAGYETQYF
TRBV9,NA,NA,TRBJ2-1,TGTGCCAGCTCCGAGGAGTTGTACAATGAGCAGTTCTTC,CASSEELYNEQFF
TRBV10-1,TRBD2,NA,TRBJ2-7,TGCGCCAGCAGTTATGGTGGGCGGGAGAACGAGCAGTACTTC,CASSYGGRENEQYF
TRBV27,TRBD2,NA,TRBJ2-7,TGTGCCAGCAGCCCCGGGACTAGCGGGCGGGAGCAGTACTTC,CASSPGTSGREQYF
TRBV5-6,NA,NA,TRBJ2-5,TGTGCCAGCTGTATGGTGGGCGAGGAGACCCAGTACTTC,CASCMVGEETQYF
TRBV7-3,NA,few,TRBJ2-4,TGTGCCAGCAGCACCTATCCGGGGGACATTCAGTACTTC,CASSTYPGDIQYF
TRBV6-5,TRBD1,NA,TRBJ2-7,TGTGCCAGCAGTTACTCGGGGGCAGGGGGAACCTACGAGCAGTACTTC,CASSYSGAGGTYEQYF
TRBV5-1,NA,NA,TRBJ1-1,TGCGCCAGCAGCCCCCCGGGTAGGGGGGGGACTGAAGCTTTCTTT,CASSPPGRGGTEAFF
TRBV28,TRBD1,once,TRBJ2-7,TGTGCCAGCAGTTTTTGGACAGGGGGCCAATACGAGCAGTACTTC,CASSFWTGGQYEQYF
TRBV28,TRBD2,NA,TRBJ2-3,TGTGCCAGCAGTTTCAGGTCCCAAGTAGCGGGGGACACAGATACGCAGTATTTT,CASSFRSQVAGDTDTQYF
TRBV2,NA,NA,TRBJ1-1,TGTGCCAGTCAGGGGCGGCAGATGAACACTGAAGCTTTCTTT,CASQGRQMNTEAFF
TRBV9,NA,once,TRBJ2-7,TGTGCCAGCAGCGTGGGGGACATGAGCTCCTACGAGCAGTACTTC,CASSVGDMSSYEQYF
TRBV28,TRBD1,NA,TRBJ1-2,TGTGCCAGCAGGCCCGACGGGGACAGTGGCTACACCTTC,CASRPDGDSGYTF
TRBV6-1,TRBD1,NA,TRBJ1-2,TGTGCCAGCACTGCCTATACAGGGGTGGGCTATGGCTACACCTTC,CASTAYTGVGYGYTF
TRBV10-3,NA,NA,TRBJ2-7,TGTGCCATCAGTTTCGGCCAGGGCTACGAGCAGTACTTC,CAISFGQGYEQYF
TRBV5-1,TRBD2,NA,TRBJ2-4,TGCGCCAGCAGCTCGATAGCGGGGGGGCCAAACATTCAGTACTTC,CASSSIAGGPNIQYF
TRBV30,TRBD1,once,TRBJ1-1,TGTGCCTGGAGTACCTCGAACAGGGGGAACACTGAAGCTTTCTTT,CAWSTSNRGNTEAFF
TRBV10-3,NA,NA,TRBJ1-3,TGTGCCATCCGGAGTTCCCTTATGGGAAACACCATATATTTT,CAIRSSLMGNTIYF
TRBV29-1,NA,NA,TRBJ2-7,TGCAGCGCCGCAACTAGCTACGAGCAGTACTTC,CSAATSYEQYF
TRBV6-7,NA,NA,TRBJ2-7,TGTGCCAGCACCCCACCCTGTTACCAGGTCTCCTACGAGCAGTACTTC,CASTPPCYQVSYEQYF
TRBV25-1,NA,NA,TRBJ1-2,TGTGCCAGCAGTCGGGACAACAGACCCTATGGCTACACCTTC,CASSRDNRPYGYTF
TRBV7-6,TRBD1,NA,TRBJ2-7,TGTGCCAGCAGCTTAGCACCGGGACAGGGATACGAGCAGTACTTC,CASSLAPGQGYEQYF
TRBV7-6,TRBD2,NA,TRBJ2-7,TGTGCCAGCAGCGTCGGACTAGCGGGAGTCGGCGAGCAGTACTTC,CASSVGLAGVGEQYF
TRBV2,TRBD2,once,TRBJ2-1,TGTGCCAGCAGTGCCCAGCTAGCGGGGGCCATCAATGAGCAGTTCTTC,CASSAQLAGAINEQFF
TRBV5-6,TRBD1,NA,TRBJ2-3,TGTGCCAGCAGCTCGCCTTTGTACAGGGGGGGCACAGATACGCAGTATTTT,CASSSPLYRGGTDTQYF
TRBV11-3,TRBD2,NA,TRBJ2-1,TGTGCCAGCAGCCCGGGACTAGCGGGAGGCAGCTCCTACAATGAGCAGTTCTTC,CASSPGLAGGSSYNEQFF
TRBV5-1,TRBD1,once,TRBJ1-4,TGCGCCAGCAGCTTTAAGGGGGCAGGATGGGAAAAACTGTTTTTT,CASSFKGAGWEKLFF
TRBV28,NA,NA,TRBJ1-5,TGTGCCAGCAGCCAGCAGGCGACCAATCAGCCCCAGCATTTT,CASSQQATNQPQHF
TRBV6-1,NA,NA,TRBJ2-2,TGTGCCAGCCGTGTGTACAGGGCGAACACCGGGGAGCTGTTTTTT,CASRVYRANTGELFF
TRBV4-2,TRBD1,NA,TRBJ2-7,TGTGCCAGCAGCTCCTGGACAGGCTCAGCGGTCGAGCAGTACTTC,CASSSWTGSAVEQYF
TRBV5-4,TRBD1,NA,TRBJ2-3,TGTGCCAGCAGCCCGGACAGGGCGGCAGATACGCAGTATTTT,CASSPDRAADTQYF
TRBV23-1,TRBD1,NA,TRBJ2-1,TGCGCCAGCAGTCAATCTTTAGGGGGCGGTGAGCAGTTCTTC,CASSQSLGGGEQFF
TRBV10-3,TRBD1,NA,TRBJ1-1,TGTGCCATCAGTACAGGGGGCACTGAAGCTTTCTTT,CAISTGGTEAFF
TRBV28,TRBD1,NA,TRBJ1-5,TGTGCCAGCAGGGGACAGGGGCAGCCCCAGCATTTT,CASRGQGQPQHF
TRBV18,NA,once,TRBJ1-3,TGTGCCAGCTCACTGGACAGCTCTGGAAACACCATATATTTT,CASSLDSSGNTIYF
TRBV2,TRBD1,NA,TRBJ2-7,TGTGCCAGCCTGGGGATAAGGACAGGGCGATTTTACGAGCAGTACTTC,CASLGIRTGRFYEQYF
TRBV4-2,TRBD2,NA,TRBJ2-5,TGTGCCAGCAGCCCCGGACTAGCGGGGGGAGGAGGAGAGACCCAGTACTTC,CASSPGLAGGGGETQYF
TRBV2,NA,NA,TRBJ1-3,TGTGCCAGCAGCCGGACAGTGTCTGGAAACACCATATATTTT,CASSRTVSGNTIYF
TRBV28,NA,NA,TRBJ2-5,TGTGCCAGCAGTTTTGGGGGGGGGCGCGAGACCCAGTACTTC,CASSFGGGRETQYF
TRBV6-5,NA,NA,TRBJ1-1,TGTGCCAGCAGCCATGGACAGTCTAGGGTAGCTTTCTTT,CASSHGQSRVAFF
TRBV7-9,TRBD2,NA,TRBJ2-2,TGTTCCAGCAGCCCCCGGGGACTAGCGGGAGGATACGACCGGTTGGAGCTGTTTTTT,CSSSPRGLAGGYDRLELFF
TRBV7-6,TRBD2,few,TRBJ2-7,TGTGCCAGCAGCTCCTATAGCGGGAGCTCCTACGAGCAGTACTTC,CASSSYSGSSYEQYF
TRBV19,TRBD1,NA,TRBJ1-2,TGTGCCAGTAGTACGACAGGGAATGGCTACACCTTC,CASSTTGNGYTF
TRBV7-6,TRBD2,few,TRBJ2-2,TGTGCCAGCAGCCCCCGGACTAGCGGGACTCCCGGGGAGCTGTTTTTT,CASSPRTSGTPGELFF
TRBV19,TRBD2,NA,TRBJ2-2,TGTGCCAGTAGTCTTAGTAGCGGGATTACCGGGGAGCTGTTTTTT,CASSLSSGITGELFF
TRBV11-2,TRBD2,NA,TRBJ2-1,TGTGCCAGCAGCTCAGCCGGGACTAGCGGAAACAATGAGCAGTTCTTC,CASSSAGTSGNNEQFF